This TCR beta chain was sequenced during a study of cytomegalovirus exposure and HLA in healthy donors. Overall study: Assignment to the Caucasian-associated ancestry cluster applied to around 82% of the 300 to 500 genotyped donors. The study's findings and limits: Within an earlier analysis, most TCR beta V segments proved productive either about 90% or about 30% of the time.

The CDR3 spans 14 residues. In germline, CDR1 is SGHDT, CDR2 YYEEEE. The V and J ends lost 0 bases and 3 bases respectively, with 9 bases between them. The PCR employed 60 Vbeta primers together with 13 Jbeta primers. The assay was immunoSEQ multiplex PCR, and TCRdb's table has in-frame clones only and misses some. Here the sample spans around 95,000 clones, roughly four fifths being singletons. A remark on this clone: Its specificity is unknown.

This chain links TRBV5-6 with TRBJ1-1; D not certain. This receptor was taken from a man aged 25-45 years in good health and CMV-seropositive. Sample: PBMCs. CDR3 in amino acids: CASSLEKGDTEAFF. The CDR3 DNA reads TGTGCCAGCAGCTTGGAAAAGGGAGACACTGAAGCTTTCTTT.